This T cell receptor (beta chain) was identified during a study of blood T cell repertoires in COVID-19. Study as a whole: The cDNA or gDNA used as material had been derived from T cells, B-cell-depleted T cells, or PBMCs.

The CDR3 runs 15 residues. Germline values: CDR1 MNHEY, CDR2 SMNVEV (reference sequence). J gave up 10 bases and V 3 bases, and 11 bases lay outside the gene matches. Under the authors' procedure: Reference gene primer amplification gave nucleated cell count estimates. Sequenced by immunoSEQ multiplex PCR; TCRdb stores in-frame clones only, minus some. The V and J calls and clone size are taken from that table; D and trimming were inferred from the DNA. The data hold about 160,000 clones, with roughly 83% observed a single time. This clone appeared a single time. Sequenced sample: peripheral blood. The sequence derives from a woman of 80 years or more with active or convalescent COVID-19. The V call is TRBV27, the J call TRBJ1-2; TRBD1 matches at 10 bases. The CDR3: CASSFNLGTGEDYTF. Written as DNA, the CDR3 is TGTGCCAGCAGTTTTAATTTAGGGACAGGGGAAGACTACACCTTC.